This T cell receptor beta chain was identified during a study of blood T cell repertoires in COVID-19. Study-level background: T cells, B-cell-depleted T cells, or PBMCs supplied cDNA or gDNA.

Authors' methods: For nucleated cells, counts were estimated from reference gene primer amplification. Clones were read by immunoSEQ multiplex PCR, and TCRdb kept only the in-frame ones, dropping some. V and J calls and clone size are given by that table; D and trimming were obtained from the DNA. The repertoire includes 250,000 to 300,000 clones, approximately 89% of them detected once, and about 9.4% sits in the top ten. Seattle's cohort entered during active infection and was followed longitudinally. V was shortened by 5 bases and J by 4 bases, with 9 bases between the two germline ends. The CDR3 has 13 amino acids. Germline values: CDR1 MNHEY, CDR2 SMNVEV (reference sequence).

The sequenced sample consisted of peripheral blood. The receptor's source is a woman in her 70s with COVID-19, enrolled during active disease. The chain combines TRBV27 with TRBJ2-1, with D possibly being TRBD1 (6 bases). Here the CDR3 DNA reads TGTGCCAGCAGTGCCACAGGGTACAATGAGCAGTTCTTC. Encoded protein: CASSATGYNEQFF.